One and the same sample provided the 4 T cell receptor beta chains below, sequenced in a study of cytomegalovirus exposure and HLA in healthy donors. In the PCR, 60 Vbeta and 13 Jbeta primers were used. This table comes from immunoSEQ multiplex PCR, and its TCRdb copy is limited to in-frame clones, with some not included. The sample lists roughly 45,000 clones; about half were seen once. The material sequenced was PBMCs. These receptors originate from a man between 60 and 70 years old in good health and CMV-seronegative.

A few counts support this clone. The chain has TRBV30 and TRBJ1-6; D may be TRBD1 (5 bases). There are 13 residues in the CDR3. Germline CDR1 is GTSNPN and CDR2 is SVGIG (reference sequence). Trimming removed 1 base from V and 6 bases from J, with 7 bases in between. For the CDR3, the DNA is TGTGCCTGGAGTGAACAGGCTAATTCACCCCTCCACTTT. Translation: CAWSEQANSPLHF.

This clone was found a few times. The rearrangement links TRBV2 to TRBJ1-5, with D hard to call. The CDR3 runs to 13 residues. CDR1 is SNHLY, CDR2 FYNNEI, per germline. V lost 6 bases and J 1 base, leaving 7 bases between the germline ends. CDR3 protein: CASRRESNQPQHF. As DNA, the CDR3 is TGTGCCAGCAGGAGGGAAAGCAATCAGCCCCAGCATTTT.

V is TRBV7-2 and J is TRBJ1-1; D is unresolved. Per germline, CDR1 SGHTA and CDR2 FQGNSA. V dropped 1 base and J dropped 3 bases, with 9 bases sitting between them. The CDR3 loop spans 14 amino acids. The CDR3 loop is CASSLGNQDTEAFF. In DNA form, the CDR3 reads TGTGCCAGCAGCTTAGGAAATCAGGACACTGAAGCTTTCTTT.

This chain connects TRBV19 to TRBJ2-3; the D gene is possibly TRBD2 (6 bases). Germline V gene lookup returns CDR1 LNHDA and CDR2 SQIVND (reference sequence). This CDR3 has 13 residues. V was shortened by 11 bases and J by 0 bases, with 12 bases between the two germline ends. The CDR3 protein is CAARGLSTDTQYF. The CDR3 nucleotides read TGTGCCGCGCGGGGTCTTAGCACAGATACGCAGTATTTT.